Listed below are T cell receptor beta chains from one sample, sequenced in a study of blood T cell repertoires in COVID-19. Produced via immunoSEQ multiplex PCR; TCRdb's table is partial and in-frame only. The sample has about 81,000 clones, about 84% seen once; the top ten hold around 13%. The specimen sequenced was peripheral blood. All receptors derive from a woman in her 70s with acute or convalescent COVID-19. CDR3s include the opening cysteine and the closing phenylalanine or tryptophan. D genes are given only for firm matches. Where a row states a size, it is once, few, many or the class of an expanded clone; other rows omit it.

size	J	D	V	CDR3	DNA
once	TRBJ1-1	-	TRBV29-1	CSVVRGGVNTEAFF	TGCAGCGTGGTCAGGGGTGGGGTGAACACTGAAGCTTTCTTT
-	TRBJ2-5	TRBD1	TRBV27	CASSPGDRGKETQYF	TGTGCCAGCAGTCCGGGCGACAGGGGGAAAGAGACCCAGTACTTC
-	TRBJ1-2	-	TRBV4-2	CASSQVETANYGYTF	TGTGCCAGCAGCCAAGTTGAGACAGCTAACTATGGCTACACCTTC
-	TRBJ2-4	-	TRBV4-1	CASSKQGLAKNIQYF	TGCGCCAGCAGTAAACAGGGTCTGGCCAAAAACATTCAGTACTTC
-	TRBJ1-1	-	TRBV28	CASSLDGEAFF	TGTGCCAGCAGTCTAGATGGCGAAGCTTTCTTT
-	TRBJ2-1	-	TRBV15	CATSRGPSRAGGEQFF	TGTGCCACCAGCAGAGGACCAAGCAGGGCCGGGGGTGAGCAGTTCTTC
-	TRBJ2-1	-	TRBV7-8	CASSLVLREFNEQFF	TGTGCCAGCAGCTTAGTCCTCCGGGAGTTTAATGAGCAGTTCTTC
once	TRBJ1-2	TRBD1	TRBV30	CAWSKGQGAVRYGYTF	TGTGCCTGGAGTAAGGGACAGGGGGCGGTGAGGTATGGCTACACCTTC
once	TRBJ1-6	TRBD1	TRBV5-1	CASSLRGTAGGDSPLHF	TGCGCCAGCAGCTTGAGGGGCACGGCAGGGGGAGATTCACCCCTCCACTTT
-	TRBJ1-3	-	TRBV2	CASGQDRSGNTIYF	TGTGCCAGCGGTCAGGACAGATCTGGAAACACCATATATTTT
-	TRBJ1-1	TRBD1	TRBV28	CASSLLGGDTLNTEAFF	TGTGCCAGCAGTTTATTAGGGGGCGATACACTGAACACTGAAGCTTTCTTT
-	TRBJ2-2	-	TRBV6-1	CASSEDQEGELFF	TGTGCCAGCAGTGAAGATCAAGAGGGGGAGCTGTTTTTT
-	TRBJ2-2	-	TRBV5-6	CASSSYGLITGELFF	TGTGCCAGCAGCTCTTACGGACTAATCACCGGGGAGCTGTTTTTT
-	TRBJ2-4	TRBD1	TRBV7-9	CASSLAGQVGAKNIQYF	TGTGCCAGCAGCTTAGCCGGACAGGTGGGAGCCAAAAACATTCAGTACTTC
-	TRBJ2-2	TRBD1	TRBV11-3	CASSLGQYTGELFF	TGTGCCAGCAGCTTGGGACAGTACACCGGGGAGCTGTTTTTT
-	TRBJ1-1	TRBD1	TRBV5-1	CASSLETGGRTEAFF	TGCGCCAGCAGCTTAGAAACAGGGGGCCGGACTGAAGCTTTCTTT
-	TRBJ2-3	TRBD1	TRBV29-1	CSVTGARTDTQYF	TGCAGCGTTACAGGGGCTCGCACAGATACGCAGTATTTT
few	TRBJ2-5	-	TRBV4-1	CASSQDSLANGQETQYF	TGCGCCAGCAGCCAAGATTCGCTAGCGAACGGGCAAGAGACCCAGTACTTC
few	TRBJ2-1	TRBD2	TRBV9	CASSGGLAAGMDEQFF	TGTGCCAGCAGCGGGGGACTAGCGGCCGGAATGGATGAGCAGTTCTTC
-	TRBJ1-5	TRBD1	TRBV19	CASSTLDRGRSDQPQHF	TGTGCCAGTAGTACTCTCGACAGGGGAAGGTCCGATCAGCCCCAGCATTTT
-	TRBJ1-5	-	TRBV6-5	CASSFRREQPQHF	TGTGCCAGCAGTTTCAGGAGGGAGCAGCCCCAGCATTTT
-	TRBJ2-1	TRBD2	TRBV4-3	CASSQLTGGYNEQFF	TGCGCCAGCAGCCAACTTACGGGAGGATACAATGAGCAGTTCTTC
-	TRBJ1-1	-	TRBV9	CASSVEAGVNTEAFF	TGTGCCAGCAGCGTAGAGGCAGGGGTGAACACTGAAGCTTTCTTT
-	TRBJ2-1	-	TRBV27	CASTATGSSGIGWREQFF	TGTGCCAGCACCGCGACAGGATCGAGCGGGATAGGTTGGAGGGAGCAGTTCTTC
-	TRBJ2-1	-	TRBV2	CASKGDGNEQFF	TGTGCCAGCAAAGGAGACGGTAATGAGCAGTTCTTC
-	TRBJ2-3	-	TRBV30	CAWSDVRGTDTQYF	TGTGCCTGGAGTGATGTACGCGGGACCGATACGCAGTATTTT
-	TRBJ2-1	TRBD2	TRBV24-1	CATRLAGSYNEQFF	TGTGCCACCCGACTAGCGGGGTCCTACAATGAGCAGTTCTTC
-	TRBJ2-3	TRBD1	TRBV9	CASSVSPGGDDTQYF	TGTGCCAGCAGCGTATCCCCAGGGGGTGATGATACGCAGTATTTT
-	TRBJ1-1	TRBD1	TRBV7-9	CASSPDRGGNTEAFF	TGTGCCAGCAGCCCCGACAGGGGAGGGAACACTGAAGCTTTCTTT
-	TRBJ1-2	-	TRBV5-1	CASSLDGRGLYGYTF	TGCGCCAGCAGCTTGGACGGGCGAGGGCTCTATGGCTACACCTTC
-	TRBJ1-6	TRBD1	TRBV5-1	CASSLNRDRGSPLHF	TGCGCCAGCAGCTTAAACCGGGACAGGGGTTCACCCCTCCACTTT
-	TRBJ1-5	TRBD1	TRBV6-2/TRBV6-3	CASSGTDNQPQHF	TGTGCCAGCAGCGGGACAGATAATCAGCCCCAGCATTTT
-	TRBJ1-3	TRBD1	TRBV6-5	CASRTTGSGNTIYF	TGTGCCAGCAGGACGACAGGGTCTGGAAACACCATATATTTT
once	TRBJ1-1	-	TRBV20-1	CSARDRGESFF	TGCAGTGCTAGAGATAGGGGTGAATCTTTCTTT
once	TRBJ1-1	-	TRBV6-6	CASSDNRGGIITEAFF	TGTGCCAGCAGCGATAATCGGGGCGGGATAATCACTGAAGCTTTCTTT
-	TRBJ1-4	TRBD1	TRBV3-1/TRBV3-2	CASSQDPPGQGDEKLFF	TGTGCCAGCAGCCAAGACCCCCCGGGACAGGGGGATGAAAAACTGTTTTTT
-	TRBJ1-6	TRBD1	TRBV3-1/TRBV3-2	CASSQEAGGYSPLHF	TGTGCCAGCAGCCAAGAAGCAGGGGGCTATTCACCCCTCCACTTT
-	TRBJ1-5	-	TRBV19	CASSIPGYSNQPQHF	TGTGCCAGTAGTATCCCAGGGTATAGTAATCAGCCCCAGCATTTT
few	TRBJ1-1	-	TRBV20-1	CSASVPRGTEAFF	TGCAGTGCTAGTGTTCCTCGGGGGACTGAAGCTTTCTTT